This record covers a single TCR beta chain. Its matching antigen is unknown. One entry per CDR3 protein, called by TCRdb with MiXCR from the RT-PCR reads. The sample has around 480,000 distinct CDR3 sequences, approximately 17% seen once. This sample was taken from a study of response to subunit inactivated influenza vaccine. Notes on the study in general: The authors suggested that few new T cells are recruited per seasonal influenza vaccination.

The sequence came from a man in his fifties or sixties who received an inactivated influenza vaccine. Source: CD4+ T cells sorted from PBMCs, taken roughly 24 months after vaccination.

CDR3 DNA: TGTGCCACCGGGGAGATCTACGAGCAGTACTTC. Translation gives CATGEIYEQYF. V usage is TRBV19 and J usage is TRBJ2-7; a possible D gene is TRBD2 (5 bases). Germline V gene data show CDR1 as LNHDA and CDR2 as SQIVND (reference sequence). The CDR3 is 11 amino acids. V shed 10 bases and J shed 3 bases, with 10 bases lying between them.